Here is one TCR beta chain with its context. This table comes from immunoSEQ multiplex PCR, and its TCRdb copy is limited to in-frame clones, with some not included. Of some 240,000 clones in the sample, 70% to 90% were seen once. The record originates from a study of blood T cell repertoires in COVID-19. Study overall: From T cells, B-cell-depleted T cells, or PBMCs came the material, which was cDNA or gDNA.

While infection was still active, Seattle patients were enrolled and then followed longitudinally. Trimming at V came to 7 bases and at J to 8 bases, leaving 11 bases not matched to a gene. CDR1 and CDR2 from the germline V gene are MDHEN and SYDVKM. This CDR3 contains 15 residues. The TCR sequence derives from a woman between 65 and 79 years old with COVID-19, enrolled during active disease. The chain uses TRBV28 and TRBJ1-2, with 12 bases matching TRBD1. Sequenced material: peripheral blood. The CDR3 nucleotides read TGTGCCAGCACCCCTTCCGGGACAGGGGGCCTCGGCTACACCTTC. Translated, it gives CASTPSGTGGLGYTF.